This TCR beta chain was recorded in a study of shared clonotypes between healthy human individuals. Points from the study as a whole: Naive subsets generally had larger estimated richness than memory subsets. Around 5% of naive CD4 clonotypes were shared across a handful of donors.

CD8 cells regarded as naive lacked CD45RO, were positively chosen for CCR7, and omitted terminally differentiated effector memory CD45RA+ cells. On sorted subsets, replicate PCRs used 200 to 250 ng DNA, or roughly 30,000 T cell genomes. Some clones are missing from TCRdb's copy, which holds only in-frame ones; the method was immunoSEQ multiplex PCR. The table lists over 2,000,000 clones, over 85% of them singletons. There are 15 residues in the CDR3. Germline V CDR1 and CDR2: ENHRY, SYGVKD. V was pared by 3 bases and J by 3 bases, with 2 bases of the junction left unmatched. A note on this clone: Antigen specificity is unknown.

The sample was naive CD8+ T cells from PBMCs. The rearrangement uses TRBV10-3 and TRBJ2-1; 10 bases are shared with TRBD2. This receptor was taken from a man younger than 30 in good health. Some clones in this sample may be carry-over from other donors' samples. CDR3 nucleotides: TGTGCCATCAGTGATCTAGCGGGAGTCTACAATGAGCAGTTCTTC. Its translation is CAISDLAGVYNEQFF.